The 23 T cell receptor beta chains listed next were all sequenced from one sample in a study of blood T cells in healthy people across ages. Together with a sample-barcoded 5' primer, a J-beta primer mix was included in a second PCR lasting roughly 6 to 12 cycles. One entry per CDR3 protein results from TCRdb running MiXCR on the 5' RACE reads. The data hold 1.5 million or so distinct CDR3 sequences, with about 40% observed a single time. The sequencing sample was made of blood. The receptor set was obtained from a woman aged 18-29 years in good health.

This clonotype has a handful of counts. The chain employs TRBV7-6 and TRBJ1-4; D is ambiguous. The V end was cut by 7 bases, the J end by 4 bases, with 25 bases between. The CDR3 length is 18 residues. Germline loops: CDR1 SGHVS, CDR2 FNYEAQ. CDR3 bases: TGTGCCAGCAAAGCGACCCCTACTATGGCCCGGTTTAATGAAAAACTGTTTTTT. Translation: CASKATPTMARFNEKLFF.

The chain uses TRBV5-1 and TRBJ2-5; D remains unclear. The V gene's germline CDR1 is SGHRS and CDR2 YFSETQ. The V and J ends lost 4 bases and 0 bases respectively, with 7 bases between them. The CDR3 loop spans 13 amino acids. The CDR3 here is CASSVTYQETQYF. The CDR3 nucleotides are TGCGCCAGCAGCGTTACGTACCAAGAGACCCAGTACTTC.

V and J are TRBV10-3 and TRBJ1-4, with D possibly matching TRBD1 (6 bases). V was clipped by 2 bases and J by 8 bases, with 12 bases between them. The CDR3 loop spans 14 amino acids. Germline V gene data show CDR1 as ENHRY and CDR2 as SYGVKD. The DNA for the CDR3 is TGTGCCATCAGTGAGCCAGGGGATGTGGAAAAACTGTTTTTT. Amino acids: CAISEPGDVEKLFF.

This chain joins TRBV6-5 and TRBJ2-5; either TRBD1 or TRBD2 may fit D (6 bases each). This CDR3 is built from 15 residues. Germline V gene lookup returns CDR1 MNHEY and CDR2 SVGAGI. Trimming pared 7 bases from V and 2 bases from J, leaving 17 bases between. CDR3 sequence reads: CASTPVGGPQETQYF. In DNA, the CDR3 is TGTGCCAGCACTCCTGTGGGGGGCCCTCAAGAGACCCAGTACTTC.

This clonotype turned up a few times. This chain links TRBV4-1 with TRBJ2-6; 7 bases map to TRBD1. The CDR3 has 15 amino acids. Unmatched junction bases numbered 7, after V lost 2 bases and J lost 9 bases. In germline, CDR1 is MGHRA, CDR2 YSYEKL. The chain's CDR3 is CASSQLGQRGNVLTF. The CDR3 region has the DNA TGCGCCAGCAGCCAATTGGGACAGAGAGGCAACGTCCTGACTTTC.

The CDR3 region is CASSATGTRSQQYF. DNA of the CDR3: TGCGCCAGCAGCGCAACCGGGACTCGTAGCCAGCAGTACTTC. V and J are TRBV5-1 and TRBJ2-7; D perhaps matches TRBD2 (6 bases). Trimming cost V 4 bases and J 8 bases, with 19 bases left between them. The CDR3 sequence is 14 residues long. Germline CDR1 is SGHRS and CDR2 is YFSETQ.

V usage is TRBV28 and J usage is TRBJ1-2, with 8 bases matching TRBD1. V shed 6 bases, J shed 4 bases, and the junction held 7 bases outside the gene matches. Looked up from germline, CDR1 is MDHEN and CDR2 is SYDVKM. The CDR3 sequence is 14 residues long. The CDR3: CASRPGGAGYGYTF. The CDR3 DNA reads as TGTGCCAGCAGACCAGGGGGCGCAGGCTATGGCTACACCTTC.

CDR3 protein: CSASSLGLNIQYF. For the CDR3, the DNA is TGCAGTGCTAGCAGTCTGGGTTTAAACATTCAGTACTTC. This chain links TRBV20-1 with TRBJ2-4; D remains unclear. Germline CDR1 and CDR2: DFQATT and SNEGSKA (reference sequence). This CDR3 is built from 13 residues. The V end lost 3 bases, the J end lost 6 bases, and 12 bases lay between the germline ends.

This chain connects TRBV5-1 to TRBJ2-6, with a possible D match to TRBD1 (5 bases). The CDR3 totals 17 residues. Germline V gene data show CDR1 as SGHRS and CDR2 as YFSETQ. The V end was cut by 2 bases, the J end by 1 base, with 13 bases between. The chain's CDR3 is CASSLTGIRSGANVLTF. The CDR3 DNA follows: TGCGCCAGCAGCTTAACAGGAATTAGGTCTGGGGCCAACGTCCTGACTTTC.

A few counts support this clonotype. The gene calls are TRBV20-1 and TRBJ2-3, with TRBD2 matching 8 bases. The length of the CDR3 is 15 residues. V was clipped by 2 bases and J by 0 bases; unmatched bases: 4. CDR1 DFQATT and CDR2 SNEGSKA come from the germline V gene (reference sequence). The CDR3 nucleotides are TGCAGTGCTAGATTTCCGGGAGGGAGCACAGATACGCAGTATTTT. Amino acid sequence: CSARFPGGSTDTQYF.

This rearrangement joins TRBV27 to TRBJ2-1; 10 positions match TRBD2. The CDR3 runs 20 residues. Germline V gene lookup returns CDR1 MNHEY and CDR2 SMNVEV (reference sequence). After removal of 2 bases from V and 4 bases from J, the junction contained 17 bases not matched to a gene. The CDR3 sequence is CASSLRLRGAGGPGYNEQFF. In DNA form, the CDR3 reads TGTGCCAGCAGTTTAAGGTTGAGGGGAGCGGGGGGGCCGGGGTACAATGAGCAGTTCTTC.

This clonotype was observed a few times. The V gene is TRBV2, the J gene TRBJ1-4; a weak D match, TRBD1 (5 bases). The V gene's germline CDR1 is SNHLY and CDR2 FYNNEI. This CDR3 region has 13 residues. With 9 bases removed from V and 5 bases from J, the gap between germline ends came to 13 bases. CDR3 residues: CARRDALNEKLFF. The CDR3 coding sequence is TGTGCCAGGAGGGACGCTCTCAATGAAAAACTGTTTTTT.

CDR3 amino acids: CASSREAGEGYTF. The CDR3 DNA reads as TGTGCCAGCTCACGGGAGGCAGGAGAGGGCTACACCTTC. V gene TRBV18 combines with J gene TRBJ1-2; D gene ambiguous. The germline V and J ends were trimmed by 4 bases and 8 bases, with 14 bases remaining between them. Germline CDR1 reads KGHSH; CDR2 reads LQKENI. The CDR3 loop spans 13 amino acids.

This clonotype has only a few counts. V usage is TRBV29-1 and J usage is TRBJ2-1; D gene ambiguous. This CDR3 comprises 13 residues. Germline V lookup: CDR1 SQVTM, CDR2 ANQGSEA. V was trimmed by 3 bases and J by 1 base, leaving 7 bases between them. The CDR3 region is CSVDLVSYNEQFF. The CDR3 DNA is TGCAGCGTTGACCTGGTATCCTACAATGAGCAGTTCTTC.

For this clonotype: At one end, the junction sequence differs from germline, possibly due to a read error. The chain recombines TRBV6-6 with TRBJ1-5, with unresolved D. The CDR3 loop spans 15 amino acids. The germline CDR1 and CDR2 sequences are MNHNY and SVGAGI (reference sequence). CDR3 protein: CASSYLGGQNLPQHF. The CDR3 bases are TGTGCCAGCAGTTACCTCGGCGGGCAAAATCTGCCCCAGCATTTT.

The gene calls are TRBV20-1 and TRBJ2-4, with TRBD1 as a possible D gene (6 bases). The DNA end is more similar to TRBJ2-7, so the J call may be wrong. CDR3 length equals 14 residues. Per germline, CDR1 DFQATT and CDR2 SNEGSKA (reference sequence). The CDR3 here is CSARDGGRTHEQYF. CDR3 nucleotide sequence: TGCAGTGCTAGAGATGGGGGCAGGACCCACGAGCAGTACTTC.

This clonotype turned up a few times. CDR3 amino acids: CATSDSRDSNQPQHF. The CDR3 nucleotides read TGTGCCACCAGTGATTCCCGCGACAGCAATCAGCCCCAGCATTTT. The J gene is TRBJ1-5, the V gene TRBV24-1; D is undetermined. V was shortened by 2 bases and J by 1 base, with 8 bases between the two germline ends. The germline V gene encodes CDR1 KGHDR and CDR2 SFDVKD. The CDR3 consists of 15 residues.

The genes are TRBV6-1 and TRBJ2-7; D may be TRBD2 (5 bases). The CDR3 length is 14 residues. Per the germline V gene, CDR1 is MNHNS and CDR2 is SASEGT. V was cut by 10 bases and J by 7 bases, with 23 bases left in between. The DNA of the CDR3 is TGTGCCATCAAACCCCCGGGGTCCTACAATGAGCAGTACTTC. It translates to CAIKPPGSYNEQYF.

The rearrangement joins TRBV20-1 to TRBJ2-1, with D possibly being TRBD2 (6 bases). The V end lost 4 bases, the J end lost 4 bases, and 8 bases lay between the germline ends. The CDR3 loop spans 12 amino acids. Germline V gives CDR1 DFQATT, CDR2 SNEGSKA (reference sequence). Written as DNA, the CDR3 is TGCAGTGCTATGGCGGGATACAATGAGCAGTTCTTC. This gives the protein CSAMAGYNEQFF.

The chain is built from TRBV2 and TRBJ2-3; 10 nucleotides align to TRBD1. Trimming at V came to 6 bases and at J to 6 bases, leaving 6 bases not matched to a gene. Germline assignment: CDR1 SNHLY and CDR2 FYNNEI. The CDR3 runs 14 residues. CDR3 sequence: CASRETGGLDTQYF. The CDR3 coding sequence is TGTGCCAGCAGAGAGACAGGGGGCTTGGATACGCAGTATTTT.

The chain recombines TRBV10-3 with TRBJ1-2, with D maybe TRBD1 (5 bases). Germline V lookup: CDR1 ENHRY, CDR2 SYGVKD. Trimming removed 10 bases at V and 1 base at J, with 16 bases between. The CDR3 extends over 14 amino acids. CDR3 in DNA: TGTGCCAGTCTCGGGGCAGAAAATAACTATGGCTACACCTTC. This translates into CASLGAENNYGYTF.

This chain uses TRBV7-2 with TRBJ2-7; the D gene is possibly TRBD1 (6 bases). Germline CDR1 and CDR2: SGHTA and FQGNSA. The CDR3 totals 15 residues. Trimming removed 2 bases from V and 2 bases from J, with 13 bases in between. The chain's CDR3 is CASSLRMTGTYEQYF. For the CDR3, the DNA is TGTGCCAGCAGCTTACGCATGACAGGAACCTACGAGCAGTACTTC.

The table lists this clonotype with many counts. The CDR3 region is CAISGSNTEAFF. CDR3 coding DNA: TGTGCCATCAGCGGGTCGAACACTGAAGCTTTCTTT. V and J are TRBV10-3 and TRBJ1-1; D is unresolved. Trimming removed 6 bases at V and 1 base at J, with 6 bases between. Per germline, CDR1 ENHRY and CDR2 SYGVKD. The CDR3 spans 12 residues.